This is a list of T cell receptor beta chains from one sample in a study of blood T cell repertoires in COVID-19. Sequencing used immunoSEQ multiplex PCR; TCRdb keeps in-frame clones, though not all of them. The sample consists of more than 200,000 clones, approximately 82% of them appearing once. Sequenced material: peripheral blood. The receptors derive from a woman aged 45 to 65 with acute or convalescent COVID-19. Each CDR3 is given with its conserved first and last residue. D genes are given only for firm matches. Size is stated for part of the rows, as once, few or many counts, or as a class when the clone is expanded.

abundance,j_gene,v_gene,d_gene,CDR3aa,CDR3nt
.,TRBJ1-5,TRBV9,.,CASSGELGVGPQHF,TGTGCCAGCAGCGGCGAACTGGGCGTCGGGCCCCAGCATTTT
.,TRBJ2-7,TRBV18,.,CASSPQGASYYEQYF,TGTGCCAGCTCACCTCAGGGTGCCTCCTACTACGAGCAGTACTTC
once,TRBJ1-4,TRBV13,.,CASSPGTLGEKLFF,TGTGCCAGCAGCCCGGGAACCCTGGGCGAAAAACTGTTTTTT
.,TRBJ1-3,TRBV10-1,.,CASRGGQLGNTIYF,TGCGCCAGCAGAGGCGGACAGCTCGGAAACACCATATATTTT
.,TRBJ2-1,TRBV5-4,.,CASSFEQGNEQFF,TGTGCCAGCAGCTTTGAACAGGGCAATGAGCAGTTCTTC
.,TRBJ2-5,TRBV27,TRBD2,CASSAGTRTKTQYF,TGTGCCAGCAGTGCCGGGACTAGGACTAAGACCCAGTACTTC
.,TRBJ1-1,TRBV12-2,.,CASRSTGLPEAFF,TGTGCAAGTCGCTCGACAGGTTTACCTGAAGCTTTCTTT
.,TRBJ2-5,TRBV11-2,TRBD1,CASSFGRGRVGETQYF,TGTGCCAGCAGCTTTGGCAGGGGGCGGGTGGGAGAGACCCAGTACTTC
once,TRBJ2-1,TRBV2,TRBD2,CASRGTSGILGDEQFF,TGTGCCAGCAGAGGGACTAGCGGGATATTAGGCGATGAGCAGTTCTTC
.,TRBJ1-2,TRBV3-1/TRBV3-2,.,CASSQEQRAGYTF,TGTGCCAGCAGCCAAGAGCAGAGGGCTGGCTACACCTTC
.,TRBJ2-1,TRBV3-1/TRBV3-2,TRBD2,CASSLLAGSYNEQFF,TGTGCCAGCAGCCTACTAGCGGGAAGCTACAATGAGCAGTTCTTC
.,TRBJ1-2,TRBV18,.,CASSPVADYGYTF,TGTGCCAGCTCACCAGTGGCAGACTATGGCTACACCTTC
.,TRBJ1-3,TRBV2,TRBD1,CASTEDRRNTIYF,TGTGCCAGCACCGAGGACAGGAGAAACACCATATATTTT
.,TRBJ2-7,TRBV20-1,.,CSASLVVAPGHYLGEQYF,TGCAGTGCTAGTCTCGTCGTTGCACCGGGACATTACCTGGGGGAGCAGTACTTC
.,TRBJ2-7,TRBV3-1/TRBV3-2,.,CASSPLARLSGNEQYF,TGTGCCAGCAGCCCTTTAGCTAGATTAAGCGGCAACGAGCAGTACTTC
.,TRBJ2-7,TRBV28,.,CASSFRELWYEQYF,TGTGCCAGCAGTTTCAGGGAACTTTGGTACGAGCAGTACTTC
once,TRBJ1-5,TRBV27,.,CASRLRQGNQPQHF,TGTGCCAGCAGGTTAAGGCAGGGTAATCAGCCCCAGCATTTT
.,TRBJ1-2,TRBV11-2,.,CASSLLMGGRDGYTF,TGTGCCAGCAGCCTGTTAATGGGGGGACGGGATGGCTACACCTTC
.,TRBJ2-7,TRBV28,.,CASSPGLEGYEQYF,TGTGCCAGCAGTCCAGGGCTGGAGGGCTACGAGCAGTACTTC
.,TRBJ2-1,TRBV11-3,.,CASSLLRDEQFF,TGTGCCAGCAGCTTATTACGGGATGAGCAGTTCTTC
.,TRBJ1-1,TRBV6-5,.,CASRLNTGWTEAFF,TGTGCCAGCAGGTTGAACACGGGATGGACTGAAGCTTTCTTT